Shown below are 4 T cell receptor beta chains from a single sample sequenced in a study of blood T cell repertoires in COVID-19. Data came from immunoSEQ multiplex PCR; TCRdb stores just in-frame clones and leaves some out. The sample holds roughly 120,000 clones; about 83% are singletons and the top ten take under 4%. The sample consisted of peripheral blood. Receptor source: a man in his sixties with acute or convalescent COVID-19.

This clone was seen a handful of times. V usage is TRBV29-1 and J usage is TRBJ2-1; 9 bases fit TRBD1. Losses at the gene ends were 5 bases for V and 7 bases for J; bases not matched to a gene: 3. The CDR3 runs to 12 residues. The germline V gene encodes CDR1 SQVTM and CDR2 ANQGSEA. Written as DNA, the CDR3 is TGCAGCGTTTCCGGGACAGGGAATGAGCAGTTCTTC. This gives the protein CSVSGTGNEQFF.

This chain joins TRBV29-1 and TRBJ2-1, with 12 bases that match TRBD2. CDR1 is SQVTM, CDR2 ANQGSEA, per germline. The CDR3 covers 14 residues. Unmatched junction bases numbered 5, after V lost 7 bases and J lost 4 bases. This chain's CDR3 is CSAEGLAGYNEQFF. The CDR3 coding sequence is TGCAGCGCAGAAGGACTAGCGGGATACAATGAGCAGTTCTTC.

The table lists this clone with a few counts. V gene TRBV3-1 (or the pseudogene TRBV3-2) combines with J gene TRBJ2-5; TRBD2 agrees at 11 bases. Trimming cost V 4 bases and J 5 bases; bases outside gene matches: 6. The CDR3 has 15 amino acids. The germline V gene has CDR1 LGHDT and CDR2 YNNKEL (reference sequence). In DNA form, the CDR3 reads TGTGCCAGCAGCCGTCTGACTAGCGGGGAGGAGACCCAGTACTTC. It encodes CASSRLTSGEETQYF.

The rearrangement joins TRBV5-4 to TRBJ1-2; D is possibly TRBD1 (5 bases). Trimming removed 4 bases at V and 8 bases at J, with 18 bases between. Germline CDR1 reads SGHNT; CDR2 reads YYREEE (reference sequence). This CDR3 is 14 amino acids long. The CDR3 bases are TGTGCCAGCAGCCCCAACCAGGGTCTTCGGGGCTACACCTTC. Amino acids: CASSPNQGLRGYTF.